This T cell receptor (beta chain) comes out of a study of shared clonotypes between healthy human individuals. Study-level points and caveats: A small donor pool kept down the genetic and exposure-history diversity that was represented. Incomplete sequencing of sorted subsets was indicated by rarefaction despite large depth. Estimated richness values were generally larger in naive subsets than in memory subsets. All-four-donor shared clonotypes had higher generation probabilities than non-shared clonotypes did.

Only CD45RO-negative cells positively selected for CCR7 counted as naive CD8 cells, so terminally differentiated effector memory CD45RA+ cells were excluded. Some clones are missing from TCRdb's copy, which holds only in-frame ones; the method was immunoSEQ multiplex PCR. The profile shows under 600,000 clones, 95% to 98% of them singletons. Worth noting for this clone: Its antigen is as yet unknown.

This clonotype originated in a man aged 25 to 45 in good health. The sequencing input was naive CD8+ T cells sorted from blood.

CDR3 sequence (DNA): TGCGCCAGCAGCTGGGACAGGGGGAACGAGCAGTACTTC. Translation gives CASSWDRGNEQYF. The chain employs TRBV5-1 and TRBJ2-7; 11 bases are shared with TRBD1. V lost 3 bases to trimming and J lost 5 bases; unmatched junction nucleotides: 1. The CDR3 contains 13 residues. Germline V lookup: CDR1 SGHRS, CDR2 YFSETQ.